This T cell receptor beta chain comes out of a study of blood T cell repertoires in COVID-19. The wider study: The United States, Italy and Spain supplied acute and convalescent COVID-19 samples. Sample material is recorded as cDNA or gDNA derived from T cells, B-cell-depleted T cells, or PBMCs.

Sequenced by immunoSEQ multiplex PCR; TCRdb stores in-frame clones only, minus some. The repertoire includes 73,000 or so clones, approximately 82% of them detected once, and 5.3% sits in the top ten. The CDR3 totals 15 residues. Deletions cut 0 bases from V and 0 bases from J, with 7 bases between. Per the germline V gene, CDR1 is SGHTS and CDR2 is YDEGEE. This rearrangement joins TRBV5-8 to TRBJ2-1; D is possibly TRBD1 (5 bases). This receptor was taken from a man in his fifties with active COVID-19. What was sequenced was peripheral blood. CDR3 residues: CASSLGQSSYNEQFF. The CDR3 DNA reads TGTGCCAGCAGCTTGGGACAGAGCTCCTACAATGAGCAGTTCTTC.